This entry lists 15 T cell receptor beta chains sequenced from one sample in a study of early T cells in non-severe SARS-CoV-2 infection. TCRdb itself ran the 5' RACE reads through MiXCR, one entry per CDR3 protein. There are 45,000 to 60,000 distinct CDR3 sequences in the sample; approximately 9.7% occur only once, and about a fifth lies in the top ten. The sequencing input was whole blood. The receptor set was obtained from an adult who was a healthcare worker with PCR-confirmed SARS-CoV-2 infection or an uninfected control (not recorded which).

There are many counts of this clonotype. This chain links TRBV12-5 with TRBJ1-1, with D perhaps matching TRBD1 (5 bases). V was trimmed by 2 bases and J by 1 base, leaving 14 bases between them. The CDR3 is 16 residues long. Germline V lookup: CDR1 LGHNT, CDR2 FRNRAP. The CDR3 DNA sequence: TGTGCTAGTGGTTTGCCACCAGGGAACCCGAACACTGAAGCTTTCTTT. It translates to CASGLPPGNPNTEAFF.

This clonotype was detected a few times. The V call is TRBV10-3, the J call TRBJ1-5, with 10 bases matching TRBD1. The CDR3 extends over 16 amino acids. Germline trimming cut 5 bases from V and 2 bases from J; bases unmatched to any gene: 6. Germline CDR1 ENHRY, CDR2 SYGVKD. CDR3: CAISLTGGKGNQPQHF. Here the CDR3 DNA reads TGTGCCATCAGTTTGACAGGGGGCAAGGGCAATCAGCCCCAGCATTTT.

Many counts were recorded for this clonotype. The CDR3 DNA reads TGTGCCAGCAGCCCGGCGGGGGACTATGGCTACACCTTC. Protein sequence: CASSPAGDYGYTF. J is TRBJ1-2 and V is TRBV7-8, with TRBD1 as a possible D gene (5 bases). The CDR3 contains 13 residues. Germline loops: CDR1 SGHVS, CDR2 FQNEAQ. The ends were cut back, 5 bases at V and 3 bases at J, with 10 bases in the middle. Complete variable domain (other parts from reference TRBV7-8 and TRBJ1-2): GAGVSQSPRYKVAKRGQDVALRCDPISGHVSLFWYQQALGQGPEFLTYFQNEAQLDKSGLPSDRFFAERPEGSVSTLKIQRTQQEDSAVYLCASSPAGDYGYTFGSGTRLTVV.

This clonotype has just a few counts. V is TRBV3-1 and J is TRBJ2-5; tentatively, D is TRBD1 (6 bases). V was cut by 4 bases and J by 4 bases, with 13 bases left in between. Germline V gives CDR1 LGHDT, CDR2 YNNKEL (reference sequence). This CDR3 has 14 residues. The CDR3 coding sequence is TGTGCCAGCAGCCTCAAGGGACAACGAGAGACCCAGTACTTC. The encoded protein is CASSLKGQRETQYF.

In its sample, this clonotype was seen many times. V and J are TRBV7-6 and TRBJ1-6; D might be TRBD1 (5 bases). The CDR3 runs 18 residues. The germline V and J ends were trimmed by 0 bases and 7 bases, with 19 bases remaining between them. Per germline, CDR1 SGHVS and CDR2 FNYEAQ. As DNA, the CDR3 is TGTGCCAGCAGCTTAGCGCCTGGGGTGCAGGGCGTAAATTCACCCCTCCACTTT. Translation: CASSLAPGVQGVNSPLHF.

This clonotype was observed many times. The rearrangement links TRBV20-1 to TRBJ1-6, with D tentatively TRBD1 (6 bases). The V and J ends lost 3 bases and 8 bases respectively, with 20 bases between them. The CDR3 covers 16 residues. The germline V gene encodes CDR1 DFQATT and CDR2 SNEGSKA (reference sequence). The CDR3 nucleotides read TGCAGTGCTAGGGGCGGAGGGGGGGCTGTGGATTCACCCCTCCACTTT. It specifies CSARGGGGAVDSPLHF.

The chain employs TRBV12-3 or TRBV12-4 and TRBJ1-1; 9 bases match TRBD1. V trimming: 8 bases; J trimming: 7 bases; junction bases outside the gene matches: 14. This CDR3 comprises 15 residues. The CDR3 sequence: CASGLPHRGLSEAFF. The CDR3 nucleotides read TGTGCCAGCGGGTTACCCCACAGGGGGCTTAGTGAAGCTTTCTTT.

This clonotype was observed many times. The rearrangement links TRBV10-3 to TRBJ2-3, with D perhaps TRBD1 (5 bases). CDR3 length equals 16 residues. CDR1 and CDR2 from the germline V gene are ENHRY and SYGVKD. The germline V and J ends were trimmed by 1 base and 2 bases, with 13 bases remaining between them. CDR3 in DNA: TGTGCCATCAGTGAGTTTGCAGGGAAGAACACAGATACGCAGTATTTT. This encodes CAISEFAGKNTDTQYF.

This clonotype appeared many times. J is TRBJ1-2 and V is TRBV5-1; possibly TRBD1 for D (6 bases). CDR1 is SGHRS, CDR2 YFSETQ, per germline. V gave up 4 bases and J gave up 8 bases, with 15 bases separating them. CDR3 length: 13 amino acids. CDR3 amino acids: CASSRQDDGGYTF. CDR3 in DNA: TGCGCCAGCAGCAGACAGGATGATGGAGGCTACACCTTC.

This clonotype was counted at least ten times. The CDR3 reads CAQSGGGGNTIYF. The CDR3 coding sequence is TGTGCCCAGTCGGGGGGCGGTGGAAACACCATATATTTT. The V and J genes are TRBV30 and TRBJ1-3; possibly TRBD1 for D (6 bases). The CDR3 is 13 amino acids. With 8 bases removed from V and 3 bases from J, the gap between germline ends came to 14 bases. CDR1 is GTSNPN, CDR2 SVGIG, per germline (reference sequence).

The table lists this clonotype with many counts. The chain carries TRBV3-1 and TRBJ1-3; D call uncertain. Germline values: CDR1 LGHDT, CDR2 YNNKEL (reference sequence). CDR3 length: 13 amino acids. The ends were cut back, 7 bases at V and 0 bases at J, with 7 bases in the middle. The CDR3 is CASTGSSGNTIYF. The CDR3 DNA reads as TGTGCCAGCACGGGGAGCTCTGGAAACACCATATATTTT. Full variable domain (rest looked up from reference TRBV3-1 and TRBJ1-3): DTAVSQTPKYLVTQMGNDKSIKCEQNLGHDTMYWYKQDSKKFLKIMFSYNNKELIINETVPNRFSPKSPDKAHLNLHINSLELGDSAVYFCASTGSSGNTIYFGEGSWLTVV.

The sample holds many counts of this clonotype. The gene calls are TRBV5-8 and TRBJ2-3, with a tentative D call TRBD2 (6 bases). Between the trimmed V and J ends, which lost 1 base and 0 bases, there was a span of 9 bases. This CDR3 comprises 15 residues. CDR1 SGHTS and CDR2 YDEGEE come from the germline V gene. In DNA, the CDR3 is TGTGCCAGCAGCTTGCCGCGGGGCAGCACAGATACGCAGTATTTT. Its protein product is CASSLPRGSTDTQYF.

This clonotype has ten or more counts. The rearrangement uses TRBV3-1 and TRBJ2-5; D is uncertain. V was trimmed by 1 base and J by 5 bases, leaving 8 bases between them. Looked up from germline, CDR1 is LGHDT and CDR2 is YNNKEL (reference sequence). This CDR3 is 13 amino acids long. CDR3 region: CASSQVPGETQYF. CDR3 in DNA: TGTGCCAGCAGCCAAGTCCCGGGTGAGACCCAGTACTTC.

This clonotype has at least ten counts. The chain carries TRBV28 and TRBJ2-4; TRBD2 might be the D (6 bases). CDR3 length: 12 residues. From germline, CDR1 is MDHEN and CDR2 SYDVKM. The V gene lost 4 bases and the J gene lost 8 bases, with 9 bases spanning the gap. The CDR3: CASSSGSYIQYF. CDR3 nucleotides: TGTGCCAGCAGTTCCGGGAGCTACATTCAGTACTTC.

The chain joins TRBV6-5 to TRBJ2-4; perhaps TRBD1 as D (6 bases). The CDR3 extends over 15 amino acids. CDR1 MNHEY and CDR2 SVGAGI come from the germline V gene. V lost 6 bases to trimming and J lost 0 bases, with 12 bases between them. The chain's CDR3 is CASSRGQLAKNIQYF. For the CDR3, the DNA is TGTGCCAGCAGCCGAGGACAGTTAGCCAAAAACATTCAGTACTTC.